This TCR beta chain was profiled in a study of CD8 T cells in ankylosing spondylitis. About this clonotype: What it binds is not known.

Quantitative barcoded 5'-RACE was used to prepare TCR beta libraries. Using its own MiXCR run on the 5' RACE reads, TCRdb lists one record per CDR3 protein. Here the sample spans hundreds of thousands of distinct CDR3 sequences, 20% to 25% being singletons. Overall study results and limits: According to the report, clones linked to the disease were significantly enriched in matched synovial fluid samples taken from ankylosing spondylitis patients. A motif in TCR beta, a set of roughly eight highly homologous variants, appeared characteristic of ankylosing spondylitis blood.

The source of this sequence is a male donor with ankylosing spondylitis or in good health (not recorded which). Sequencing was done on a sample of blood, either unsorted or a sorted T cell fraction (not recorded which).

This CDR3 is CASSSRGGTDTQYF. The CDR3, as DNA: TGTGCCAGCAGTTCCAGGGGCGGCACAGATACGCAGTATTTT. The chain is built from TRBV6-2 or TRBV6-3 and TRBJ2-3, with D possibly being TRBD1 (6 bases). V lost 4 bases to trimming and J lost 1 base, with 9 bases between them. The germline V gene has CDR1 MNHEY and CDR2 SVGEGT. The CDR3 consists of 14 residues.